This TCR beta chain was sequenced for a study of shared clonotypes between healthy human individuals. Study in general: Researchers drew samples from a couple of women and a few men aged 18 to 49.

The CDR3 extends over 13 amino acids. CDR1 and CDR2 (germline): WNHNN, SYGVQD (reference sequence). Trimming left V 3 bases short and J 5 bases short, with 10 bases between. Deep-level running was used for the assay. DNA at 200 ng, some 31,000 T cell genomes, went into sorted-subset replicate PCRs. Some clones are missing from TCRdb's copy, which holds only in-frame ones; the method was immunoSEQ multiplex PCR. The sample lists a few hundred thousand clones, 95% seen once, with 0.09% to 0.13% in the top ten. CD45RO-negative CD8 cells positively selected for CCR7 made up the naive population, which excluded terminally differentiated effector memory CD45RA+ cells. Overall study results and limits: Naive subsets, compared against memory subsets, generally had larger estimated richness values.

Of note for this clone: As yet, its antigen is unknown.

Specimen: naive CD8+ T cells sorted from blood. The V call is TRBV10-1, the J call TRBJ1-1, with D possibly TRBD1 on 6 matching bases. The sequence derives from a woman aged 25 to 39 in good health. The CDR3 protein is CASSEGRGTEAFF. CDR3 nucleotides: TGCGCCAGCAGTGAAGGCAGGGGAACTGAAGCTTTCTTT.